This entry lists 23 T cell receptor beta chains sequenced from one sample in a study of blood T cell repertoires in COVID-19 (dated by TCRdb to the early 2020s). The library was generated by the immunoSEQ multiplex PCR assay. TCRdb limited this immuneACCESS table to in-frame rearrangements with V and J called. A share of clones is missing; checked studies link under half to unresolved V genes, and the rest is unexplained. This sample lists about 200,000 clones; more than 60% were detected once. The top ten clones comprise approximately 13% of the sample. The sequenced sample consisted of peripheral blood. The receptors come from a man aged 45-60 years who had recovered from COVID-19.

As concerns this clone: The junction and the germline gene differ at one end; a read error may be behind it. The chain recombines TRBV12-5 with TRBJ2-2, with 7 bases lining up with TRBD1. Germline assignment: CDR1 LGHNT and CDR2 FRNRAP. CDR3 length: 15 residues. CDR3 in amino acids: CASGLGQLNTGELFF. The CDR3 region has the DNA TGTGCTAGTGGGTTGGGACAGTTAAACACCGGGGAGCTGTTTTTT.

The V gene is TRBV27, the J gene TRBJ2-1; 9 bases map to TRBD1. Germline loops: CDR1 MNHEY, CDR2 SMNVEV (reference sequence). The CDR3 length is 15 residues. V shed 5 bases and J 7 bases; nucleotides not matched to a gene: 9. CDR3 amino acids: CASSIPGQGKNEQFF. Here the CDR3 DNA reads TGTGCCAGCAGTATACCGGGACAGGGTAAGAATGAGCAGTTCTTC.

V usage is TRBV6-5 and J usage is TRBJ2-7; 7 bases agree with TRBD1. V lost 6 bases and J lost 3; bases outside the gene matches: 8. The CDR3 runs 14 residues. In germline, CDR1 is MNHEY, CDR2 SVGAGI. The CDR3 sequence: CASSLGYRGYEQYF. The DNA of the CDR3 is TGTGCCAGCAGCCTAGGGTACAGGGGCTACGAGCAGTACTTC.

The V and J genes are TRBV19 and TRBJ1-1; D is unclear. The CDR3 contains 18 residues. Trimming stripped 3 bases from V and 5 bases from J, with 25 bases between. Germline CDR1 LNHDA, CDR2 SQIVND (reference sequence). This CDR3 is CASSMRKTPQILSTEAFF. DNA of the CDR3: TGTGCCAGTAGTATGAGGAAAACACCCCAGATATTGAGTACTGAAGCTTTCTTT.

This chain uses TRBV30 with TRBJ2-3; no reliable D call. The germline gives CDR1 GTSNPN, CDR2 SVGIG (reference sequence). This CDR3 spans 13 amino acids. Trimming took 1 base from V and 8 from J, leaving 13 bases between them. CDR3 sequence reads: CAWSGQVGVTQYF. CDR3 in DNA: TGTGCCTGGAGTGGGCAGGTCGGCGTTACGCAGTATTTT.

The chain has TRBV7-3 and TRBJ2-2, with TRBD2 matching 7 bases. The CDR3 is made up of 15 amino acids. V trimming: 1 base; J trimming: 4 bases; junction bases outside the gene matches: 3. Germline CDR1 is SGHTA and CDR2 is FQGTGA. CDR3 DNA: TGTGCCAGCAGCTTAAAGGCTAGCGGCACCGGGGAGCTGTTTTTT. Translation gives CASSLKASGTGELFF.

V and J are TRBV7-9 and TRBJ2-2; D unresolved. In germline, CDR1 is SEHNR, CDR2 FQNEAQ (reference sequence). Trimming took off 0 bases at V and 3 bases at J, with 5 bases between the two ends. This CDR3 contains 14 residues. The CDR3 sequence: CASSLAGDTGELFF. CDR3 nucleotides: TGTGCCAGCAGCTTAGCTGGAGACACCGGGGAGCTGTTTTTT.

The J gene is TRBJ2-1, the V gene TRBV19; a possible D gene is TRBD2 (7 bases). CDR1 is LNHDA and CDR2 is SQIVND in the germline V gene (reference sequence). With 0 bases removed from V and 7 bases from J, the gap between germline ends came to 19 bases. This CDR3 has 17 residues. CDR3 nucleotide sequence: TGTGCCAGTAGTATAGACTACCTTGGGGGGGCCTGGAATGAGCAGTTCTTC. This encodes CASSIDYLGGAWNEQFF.

The CDR3 sequence is CASSARQGVDTQYF. Here the CDR3 DNA reads TGTGCCAGCAGCGCCCGACAGGGGGTAGATACGCAGTATTTT. The chain recombines TRBV7-2 with TRBJ2-3; 9 bases agree with TRBD1. There are 14 residues in the CDR3. The J segment lost 5 bases and the V segment lost 5 bases, leaving 5 bases of the junction unmatched. Germline loops: CDR1 SGHTA, CDR2 FQGNSA.

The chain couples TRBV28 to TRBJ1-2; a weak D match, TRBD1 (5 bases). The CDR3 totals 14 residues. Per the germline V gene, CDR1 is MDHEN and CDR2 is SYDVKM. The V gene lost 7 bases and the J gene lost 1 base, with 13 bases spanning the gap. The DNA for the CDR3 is TGTGCCAGCACCGTGGAGGGGATTAACTATGGCTACACCTTC. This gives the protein CASTVEGINYGYTF.

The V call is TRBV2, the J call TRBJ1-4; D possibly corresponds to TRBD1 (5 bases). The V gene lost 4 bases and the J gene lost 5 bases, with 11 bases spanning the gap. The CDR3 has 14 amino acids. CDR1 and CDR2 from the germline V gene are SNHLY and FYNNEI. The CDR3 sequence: CASSARGFNEKLFF. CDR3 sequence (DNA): TGTGCCAGCAGTGCCCGGGGGTTCAATGAAAAACTGTTTTTT.

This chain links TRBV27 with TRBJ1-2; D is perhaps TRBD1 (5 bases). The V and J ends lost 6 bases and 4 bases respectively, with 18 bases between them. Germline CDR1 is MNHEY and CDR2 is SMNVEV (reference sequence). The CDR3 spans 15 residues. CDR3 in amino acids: CASRSPQGSSYGYTF. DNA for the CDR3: TGTGCCAGCAGGTCTCCTCAGGGATCCTCCTATGGCTACACCTTC.

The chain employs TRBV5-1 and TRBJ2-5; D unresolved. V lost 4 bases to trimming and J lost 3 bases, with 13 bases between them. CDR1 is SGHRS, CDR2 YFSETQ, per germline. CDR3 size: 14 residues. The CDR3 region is CASSPSTQKETQYF. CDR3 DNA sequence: TGCGCCAGCAGCCCGTCAACCCAGAAAGAGACCCAGTACTTC.

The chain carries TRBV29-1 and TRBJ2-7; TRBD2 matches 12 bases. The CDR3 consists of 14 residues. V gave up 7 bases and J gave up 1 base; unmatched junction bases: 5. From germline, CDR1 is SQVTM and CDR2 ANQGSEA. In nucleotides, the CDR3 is TGCAGCGGACTAGCGGGAGATGGTTCCTACGAGCAGTACTTC. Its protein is CSGLAGDGSYEQYF.

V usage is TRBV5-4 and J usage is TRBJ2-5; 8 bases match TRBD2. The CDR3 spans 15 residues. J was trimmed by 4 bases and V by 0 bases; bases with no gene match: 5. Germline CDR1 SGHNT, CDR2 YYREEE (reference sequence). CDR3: CASSLGLAGRETQYF. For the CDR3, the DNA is TGTGCCAGCAGCTTGGGATTAGCGGGACGAGAGACCCAGTACTTC.

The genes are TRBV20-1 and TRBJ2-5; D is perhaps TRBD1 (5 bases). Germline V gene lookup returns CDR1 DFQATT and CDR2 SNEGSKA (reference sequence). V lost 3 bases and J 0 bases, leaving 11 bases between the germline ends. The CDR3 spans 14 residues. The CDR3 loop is CSASAGQNQETQYF. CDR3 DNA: TGCAGTGCTAGTGCAGGGCAGAACCAAGAGACCCAGTACTTC.

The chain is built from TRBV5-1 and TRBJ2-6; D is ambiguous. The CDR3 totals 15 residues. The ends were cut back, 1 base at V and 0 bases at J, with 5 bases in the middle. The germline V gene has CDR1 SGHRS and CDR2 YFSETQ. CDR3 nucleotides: TGCGCCAGCAGCTTGCTAGTCTCTGGGGCCAACGTCCTGACTTTC. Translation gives CASSLLVSGANVLTF.

DNA of the CDR3: TGTGCCACCAGTGATACCGGGACAGGGGGCCGGGAGACCCAGTACTTC. Amino acid sequence: CATSDTGTGGRETQYF. The chain links TRBV24-1 to TRBJ2-5; 12 positions match TRBD1. The CDR3 loop spans 16 amino acids. The V gene's germline CDR1 is KGHDR and CDR2 SFDVKD. V shed 3 bases and J 5 bases; nucleotides not matched to a gene: 6.

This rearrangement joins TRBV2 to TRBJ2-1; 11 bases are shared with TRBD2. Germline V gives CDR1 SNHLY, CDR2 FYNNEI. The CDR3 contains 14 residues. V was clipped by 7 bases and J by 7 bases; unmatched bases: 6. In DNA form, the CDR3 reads TGTGCCAGCAATAGCGGGAGGGCGGGGAATGAGCAGTTCTTC. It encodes CASNSGRAGNEQFF.

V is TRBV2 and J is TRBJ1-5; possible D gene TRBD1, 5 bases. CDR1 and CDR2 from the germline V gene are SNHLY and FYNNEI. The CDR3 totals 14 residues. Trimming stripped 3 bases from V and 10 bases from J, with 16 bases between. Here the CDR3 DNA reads TGTGCCAGCAGTGAGTGGTCAGGGCGGCAACCCCAGCATTTT. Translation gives CASSEWSGRQPQHF.

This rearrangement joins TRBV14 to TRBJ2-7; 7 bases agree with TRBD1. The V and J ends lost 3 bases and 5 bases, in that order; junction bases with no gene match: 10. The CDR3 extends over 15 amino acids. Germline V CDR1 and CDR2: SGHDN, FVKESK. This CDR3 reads CASSHLDRWWNEQYF. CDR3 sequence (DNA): TGTGCCAGCAGCCACCTGGACAGGTGGTGGAACGAGCAGTACTTC.

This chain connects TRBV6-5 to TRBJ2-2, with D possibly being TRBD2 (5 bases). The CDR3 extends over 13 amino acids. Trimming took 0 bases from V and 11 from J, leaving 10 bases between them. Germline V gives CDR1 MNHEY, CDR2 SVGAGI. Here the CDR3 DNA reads TGTGCCAGCAGTTACTCTCGGACTGAAGAGCTGTTTTTT. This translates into CASSYSRTEELFF.

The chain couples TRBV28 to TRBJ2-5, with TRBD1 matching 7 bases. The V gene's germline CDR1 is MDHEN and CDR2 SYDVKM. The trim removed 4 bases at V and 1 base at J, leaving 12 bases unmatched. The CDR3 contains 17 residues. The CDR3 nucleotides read TGTGCCAGCAGTTATGGGTTCACAGGGGAGTTCCAAGAGACCCAGTACTTC. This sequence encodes CASSYGFTGEFQETQYF.